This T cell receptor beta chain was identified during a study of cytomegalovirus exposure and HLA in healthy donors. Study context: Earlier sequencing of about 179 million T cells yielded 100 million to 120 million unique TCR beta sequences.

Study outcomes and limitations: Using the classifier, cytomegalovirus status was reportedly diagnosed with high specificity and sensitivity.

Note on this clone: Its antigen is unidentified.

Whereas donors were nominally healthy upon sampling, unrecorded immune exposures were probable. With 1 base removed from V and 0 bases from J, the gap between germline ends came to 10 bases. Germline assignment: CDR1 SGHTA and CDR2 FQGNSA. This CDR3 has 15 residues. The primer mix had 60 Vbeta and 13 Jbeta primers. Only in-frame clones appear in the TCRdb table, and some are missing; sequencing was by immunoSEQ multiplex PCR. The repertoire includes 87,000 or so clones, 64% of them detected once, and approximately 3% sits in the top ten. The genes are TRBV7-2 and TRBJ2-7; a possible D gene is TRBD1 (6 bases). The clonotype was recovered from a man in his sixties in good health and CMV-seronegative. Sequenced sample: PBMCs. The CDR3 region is CASSLVSDSSYEQYF. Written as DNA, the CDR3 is TGTGCCAGCAGCTTAGTATCGGACAGCTCCTACGAGCAGTACTTC.